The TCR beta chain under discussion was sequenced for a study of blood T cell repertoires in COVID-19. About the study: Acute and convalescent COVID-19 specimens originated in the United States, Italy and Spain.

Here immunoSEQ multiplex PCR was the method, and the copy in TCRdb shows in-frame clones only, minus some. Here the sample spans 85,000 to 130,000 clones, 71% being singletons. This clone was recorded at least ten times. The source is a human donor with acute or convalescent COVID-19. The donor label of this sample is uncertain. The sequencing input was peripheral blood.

The CDR3 region is CASSPSLGPWHGYTF. The CDR3 DNA follows: TGTGCCAGCAGCCCGTCGCTGGGGCCTTGGCATGGCTACACCTTC. V and J are TRBV7-9 and TRBJ1-2; tentative D call: TRBD1 (5 bases). CDR1 is SEHNR and CDR2 is FQNEAQ in the germline V gene (reference sequence). The CDR3 is made up of 15 amino acids. V was shortened by 5 bases and J by 6 bases, with 19 bases between the two germline ends.